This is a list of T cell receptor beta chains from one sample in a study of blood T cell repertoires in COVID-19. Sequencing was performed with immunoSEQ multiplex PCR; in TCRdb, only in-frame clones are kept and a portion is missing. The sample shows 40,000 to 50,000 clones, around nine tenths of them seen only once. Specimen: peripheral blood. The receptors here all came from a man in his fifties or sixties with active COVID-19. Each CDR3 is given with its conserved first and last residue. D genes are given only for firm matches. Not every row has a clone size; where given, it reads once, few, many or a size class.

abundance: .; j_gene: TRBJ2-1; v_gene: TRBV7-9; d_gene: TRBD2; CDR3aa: CASSPRLAGGSYNEQFF; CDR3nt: TGTGCCAGCAGCCCGAGACTAGCGGGAGGTTCCTACAATGAGCAGTTCTTC
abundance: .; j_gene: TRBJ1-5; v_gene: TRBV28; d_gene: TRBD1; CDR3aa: CASSTTGKGGNQPQHF; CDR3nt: TGTGCCAGCAGTACGACAGGGAAGGGCGGCAATCAGCCCCAGCATTTT
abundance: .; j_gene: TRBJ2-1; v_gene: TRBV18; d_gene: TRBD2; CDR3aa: CASSSITGTSGYNEQFF; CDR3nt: TGTGCCAGCTCATCGATTACCGGGACTAGCGGTTACAATGAGCAGTTCTTC
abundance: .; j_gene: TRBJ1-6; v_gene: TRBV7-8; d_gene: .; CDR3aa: CASSLAPGADSPLHF; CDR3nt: TGTGCCAGCAGCTTAGCTCCAGGGGCGGATTCACCCCTCCACTTT
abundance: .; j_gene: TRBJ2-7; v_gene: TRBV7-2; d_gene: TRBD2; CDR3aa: CASSLRRGGQAEQYF; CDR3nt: TGTGCCAGCAGCTTAAGGCGGGGGGGCCAGGCCGAGCAGTACTTC
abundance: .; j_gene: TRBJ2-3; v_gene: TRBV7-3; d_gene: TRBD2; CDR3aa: CASSLGPPGLAADTQYF; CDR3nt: TGTGCCAGCAGCTTAGGACCCCCGGGACTAGCCGCAGATACGCAGTATTTT
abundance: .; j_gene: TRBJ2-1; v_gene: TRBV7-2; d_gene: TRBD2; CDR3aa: CASSSAYGRGGNEQFF; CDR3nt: TGTGCCAGCAGCTCGGCCTACGGGAGGGGGGGCAATGAGCAGTTCTTC
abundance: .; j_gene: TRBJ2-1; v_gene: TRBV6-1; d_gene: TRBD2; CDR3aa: CASSELAGRRYEQFF; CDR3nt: TGTGCCAGCAGTGAACTAGCGGGACGGAGGTATGAGCAGTTCTTC
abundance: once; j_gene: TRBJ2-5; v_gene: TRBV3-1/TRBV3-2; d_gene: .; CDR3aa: CASSQDGIGRAQYF; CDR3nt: TGTGCCAGCAGCCAAGACGGCATAGGGCGGGCCCAGTACTTC
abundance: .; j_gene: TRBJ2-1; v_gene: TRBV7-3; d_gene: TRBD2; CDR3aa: CASTLAGGPGEQFF; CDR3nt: TGTGCCAGCACCCTAGCGGGAGGGCCTGGAGAGCAGTTCTTC
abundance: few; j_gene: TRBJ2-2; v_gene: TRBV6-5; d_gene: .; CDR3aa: CASSYQGGTGELFF; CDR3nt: TGTGCCAGCAGTTACCAGGGGGGTACCGGGGAGCTGTTTTTT
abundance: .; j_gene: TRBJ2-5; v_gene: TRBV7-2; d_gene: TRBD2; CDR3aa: CASRAGGTGETQYF; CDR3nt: TGTGCCAGCAGAGCGGGAGGGACGGGGGAGACCCAGTACTTC
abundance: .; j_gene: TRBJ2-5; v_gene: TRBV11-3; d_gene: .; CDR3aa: CASSHYRVSETQYF; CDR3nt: TGTGCCAGCAGCCACTACAGGGTGTCAGAGACCCAGTACTTC
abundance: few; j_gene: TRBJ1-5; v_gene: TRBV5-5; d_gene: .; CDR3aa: CASSWLEQGSNSNQPQHF; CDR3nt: TGTGCCAGCAGCTGGTTGGAACAGGGTTCCAATAGCAATCAGCCCCAGCATTTT
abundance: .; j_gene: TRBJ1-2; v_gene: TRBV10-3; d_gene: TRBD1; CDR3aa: CAISTSGGAHGYTF; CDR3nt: TGTGCCATCAGTACCTCAGGGGGCGCGCATGGCTACACCTTC
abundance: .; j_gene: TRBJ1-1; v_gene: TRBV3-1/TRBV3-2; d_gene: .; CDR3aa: CASSQDLGGDHTEAFF; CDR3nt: TGTGCCAGCAGCCAAGATCTTGGGGGGGATCACACTGAAGCTTTCTTT
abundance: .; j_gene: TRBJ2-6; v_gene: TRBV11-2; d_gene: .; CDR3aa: CASSLSLSGANVLTF; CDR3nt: TGTGCCAGCAGCTTATCCTTATCTGGGGCCAACGTCCTGACTTTC
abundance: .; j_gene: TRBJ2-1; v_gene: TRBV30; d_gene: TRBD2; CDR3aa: CAWSVAGGRNEQFF; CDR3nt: TGTGCCTGGAGTGTTGCGGGAGGAAGAAATGAGCAGTTCTTC
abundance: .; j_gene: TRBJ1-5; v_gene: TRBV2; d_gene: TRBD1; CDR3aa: CASSGTGGDQPQHF; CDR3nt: TGTGCCAGCAGTGGGACAGGGGGGGATCAGCCCCAGCATTTT
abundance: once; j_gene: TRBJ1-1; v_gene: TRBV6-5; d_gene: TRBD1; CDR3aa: CASRYDRGRDTEAFF; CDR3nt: TGTGCCAGCAGGTACGACAGGGGCCGCGACACTGAAGCTTTCTTT
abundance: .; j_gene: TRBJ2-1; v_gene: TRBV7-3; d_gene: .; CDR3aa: CASSVQGGGDNEQFF; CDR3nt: TGTGCCAGCAGCGTACAGGGTGGGGGAGACAATGAGCAGTTCTTC
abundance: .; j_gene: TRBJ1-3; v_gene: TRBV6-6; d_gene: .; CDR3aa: CASSRDSPYSGNTIYF; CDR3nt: TGTGCCAGCAGCCGTGACAGTCCTTACTCTGGAAACACCATATATTTT
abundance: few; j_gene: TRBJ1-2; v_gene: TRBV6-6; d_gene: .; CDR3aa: CASSRSLRYSIYGYTF; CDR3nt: TGTGCCAGCAGTCGAAGTTTGCGGTACTCTATATATGGCTACACCTTC
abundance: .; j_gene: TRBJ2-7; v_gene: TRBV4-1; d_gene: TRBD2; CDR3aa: CASSQGRLAGGYEQYF; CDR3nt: TGCGCCAGCAGCCAAGGCCGACTAGCGGGAGGTTACGAGCAGTACTTC
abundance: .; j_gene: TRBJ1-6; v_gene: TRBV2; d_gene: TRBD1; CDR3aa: CASNRVGQHNSPLHF; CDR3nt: TGTGCCAGCAACCGAGTGGGACAGCATAATTCACCCCTCCACTTT
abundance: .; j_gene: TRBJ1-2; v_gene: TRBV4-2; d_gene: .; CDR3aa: CASSRRETSGYGYTF; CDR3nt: TGTGCCAGCAGCCGGCGGGAGACTTCAGGCTATGGCTACACCTTC
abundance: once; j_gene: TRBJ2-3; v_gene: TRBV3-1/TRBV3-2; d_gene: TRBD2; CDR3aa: CASSQDLLAGTPKAQYF; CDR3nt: TGTGCCAGCAGCCAAGATCTCCTAGCGGGGACACCAAAGGCGCAGTATTTT
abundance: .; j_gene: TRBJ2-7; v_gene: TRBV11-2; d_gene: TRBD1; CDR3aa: CASSGGQGVAYEQYF; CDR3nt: TGTGCCAGCAGCGGGGGACAGGGGGTCGCCTACGAGCAGTACTTC
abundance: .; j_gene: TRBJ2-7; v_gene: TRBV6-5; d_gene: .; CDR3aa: CASSRGTGTYEQYF; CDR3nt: TGTGCCAGCAGTAGGGGGACGGGCACCTACGAGCAGTACTTC
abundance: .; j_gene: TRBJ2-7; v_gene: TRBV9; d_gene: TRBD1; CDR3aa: CASSVGQGTSSYEQYF; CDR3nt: TGTGCCAGCAGCGTAGGACAGGGAACCAGCTCCTACGAGCAGTACTTC
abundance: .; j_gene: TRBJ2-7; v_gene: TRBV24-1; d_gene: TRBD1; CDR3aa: CATSGPTGNPYEQYF; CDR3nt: TGTGCCACCAGTGGCCCGACAGGGAACCCCTACGAGCAGTACTTC
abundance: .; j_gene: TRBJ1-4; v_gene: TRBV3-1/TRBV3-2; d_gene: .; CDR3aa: CASSQSGRGEEEKLFF; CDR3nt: TGTGCCAGCAGCCAATCAGGCAGGGGAGAGGAGGAAAAACTGTTTTTT
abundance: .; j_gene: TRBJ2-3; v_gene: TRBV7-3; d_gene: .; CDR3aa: CASSLPNTDTQYF; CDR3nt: TGTGCCAGCAGCTTACCAAACACAGATACGCAGTATTTT
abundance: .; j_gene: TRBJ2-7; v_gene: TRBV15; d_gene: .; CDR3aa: CATRRGGKGITTTEQYF; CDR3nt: TGTGCCACCAGGAGAGGAGGGAAAGGGATTACTACTACGGAGCAGTACTTC
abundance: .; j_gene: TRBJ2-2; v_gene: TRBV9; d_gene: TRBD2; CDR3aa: CASSVGLAGPGELFF; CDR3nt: TGTGCCAGCAGCGTAGGTCTAGCGGGCCCCGGGGAGCTGTTTTTT
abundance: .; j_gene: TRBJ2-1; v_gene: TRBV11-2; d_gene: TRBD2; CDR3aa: CASSLQTGGYNEQFF; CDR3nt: TGTGCCAGCAGCTTACAAACGGGGGGTTACAATGAGCAGTTCTTC
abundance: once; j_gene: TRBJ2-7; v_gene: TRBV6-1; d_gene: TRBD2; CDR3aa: CASSEFPLTSGSSYEQYF; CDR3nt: TGTGCCAGCAGTGAATTCCCACTAACTAGCGGGAGCTCCTACGAGCAGTACTTC
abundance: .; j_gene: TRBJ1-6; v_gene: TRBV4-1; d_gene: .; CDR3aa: CASSQGDSGVSPLHF; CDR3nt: TGCGCCAGCAGCCAAGGGGACTCCGGGGTTTCACCCCTCCACTTT
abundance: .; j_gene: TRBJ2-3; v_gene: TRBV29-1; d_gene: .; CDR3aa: CSVEEGGSTDTQYF; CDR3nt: TGCAGCGTTGAAGAGGGGGGAAGCACAGATACGCAGTATTTT
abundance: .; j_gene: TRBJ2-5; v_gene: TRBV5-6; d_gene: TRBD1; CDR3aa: CASSRPGQGGETQYF; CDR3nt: TGTGCCAGCAGTCGGCCGGGACAGGGAGGAGAGACCCAGTACTTC
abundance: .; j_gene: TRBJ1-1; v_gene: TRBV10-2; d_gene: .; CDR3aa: CASSEPGRGNTEAFF; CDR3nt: TGCGCCAGCAGTGAGCCCGGACGGGGGAACACTGAAGCTTTCTTT
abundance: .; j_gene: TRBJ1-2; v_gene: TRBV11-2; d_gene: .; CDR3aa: CASSLDQGAYGYTF; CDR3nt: TGTGCCAGCAGCTTAGACCAGGGCGCCTATGGCTACACCTTC
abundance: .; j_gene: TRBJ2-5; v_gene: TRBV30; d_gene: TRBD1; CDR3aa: CAGSWTGGGKTQYF; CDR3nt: TGTGCCGGGTCCTGGACAGGGGGCGGAAAGACCCAGTACTTC
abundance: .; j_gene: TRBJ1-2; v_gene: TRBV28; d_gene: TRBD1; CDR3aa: CASSSPSTGGDYGYTF; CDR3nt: TGTGCCAGCAGTTCCCCATCGACAGGGGGCGACTATGGCTACACCTTC
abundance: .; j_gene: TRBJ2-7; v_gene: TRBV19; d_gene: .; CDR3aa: CASSIDSSYEQYF; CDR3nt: TGTGCCAGTAGTATTGACAGCTCCTACGAGCAGTACTTC
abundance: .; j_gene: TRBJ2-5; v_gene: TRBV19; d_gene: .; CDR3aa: CASSILGGKETQYF; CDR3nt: TGTGCCAGTAGTATTTTGGGCGGGAAAGAGACCCAGTACTTC